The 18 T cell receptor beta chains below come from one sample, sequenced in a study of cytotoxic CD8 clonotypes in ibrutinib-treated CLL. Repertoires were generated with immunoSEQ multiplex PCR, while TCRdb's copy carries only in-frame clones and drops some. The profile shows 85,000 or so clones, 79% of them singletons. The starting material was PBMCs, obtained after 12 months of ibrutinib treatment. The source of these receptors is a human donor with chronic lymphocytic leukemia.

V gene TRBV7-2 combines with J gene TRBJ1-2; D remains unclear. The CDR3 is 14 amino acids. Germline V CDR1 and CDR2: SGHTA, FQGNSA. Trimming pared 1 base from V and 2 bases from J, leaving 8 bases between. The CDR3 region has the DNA TGTGCCAGCAGCTTAGAGGCGGGAAACTATGGCTACACCTTC. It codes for CASSLEAGNYGYTF.

The CDR3 DNA follows: TGTGCCAGCAGGGGAACAGGGAACGATGAGCAGTTCTTC. Its protein product is CASRGTGNDEQFF. The chain employs TRBV13 and TRBJ2-1; possibly TRBD1 for D (6 bases). Germline CDR1 reads PRHDT; CDR2 reads FYEKMQ (reference sequence). V was cut by 6 bases and J by 8 bases, with 14 bases left in between. The CDR3 covers 13 residues.

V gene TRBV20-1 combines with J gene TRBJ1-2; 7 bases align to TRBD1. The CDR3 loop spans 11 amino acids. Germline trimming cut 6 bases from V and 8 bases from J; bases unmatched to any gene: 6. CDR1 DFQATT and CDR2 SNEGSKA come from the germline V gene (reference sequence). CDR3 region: CSAGTVRGYTF. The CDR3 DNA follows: TGCAGTGCCGGGACAGTCCGGGGCTACACCTTC.

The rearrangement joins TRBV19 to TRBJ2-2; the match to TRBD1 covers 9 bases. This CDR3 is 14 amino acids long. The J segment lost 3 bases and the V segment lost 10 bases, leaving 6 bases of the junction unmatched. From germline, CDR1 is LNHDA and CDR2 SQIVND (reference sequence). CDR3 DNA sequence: TGTGCCACGGAACAGGGGGCCGACACCGGGGAGCTGTTTTTT. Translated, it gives CATEQGADTGELFF.

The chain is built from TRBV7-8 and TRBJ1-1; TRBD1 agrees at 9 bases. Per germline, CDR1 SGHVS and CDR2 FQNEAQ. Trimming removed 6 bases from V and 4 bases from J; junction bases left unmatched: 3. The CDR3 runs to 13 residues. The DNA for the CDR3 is TGTGCCAGCAGTCTGACAGGGGGCACTGAAGCTTTCTTT. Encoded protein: CASSLTGGTEAFF.

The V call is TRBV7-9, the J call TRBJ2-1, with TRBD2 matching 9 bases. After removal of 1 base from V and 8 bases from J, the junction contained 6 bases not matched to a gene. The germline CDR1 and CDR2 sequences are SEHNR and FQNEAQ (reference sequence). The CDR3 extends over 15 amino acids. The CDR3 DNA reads TGTGCCAGCAGCTTAGAGGGGAGACTAGCGGATGAGCAGTTCTTC. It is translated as CASSLEGRLADEQFF.

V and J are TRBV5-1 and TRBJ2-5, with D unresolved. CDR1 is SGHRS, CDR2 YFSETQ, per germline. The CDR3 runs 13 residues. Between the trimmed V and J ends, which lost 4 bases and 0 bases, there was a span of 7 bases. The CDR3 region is CASSTNHQETQYF. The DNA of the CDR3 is TGCGCCAGCAGCACGAACCACCAAGAGACCCAGTACTTC.

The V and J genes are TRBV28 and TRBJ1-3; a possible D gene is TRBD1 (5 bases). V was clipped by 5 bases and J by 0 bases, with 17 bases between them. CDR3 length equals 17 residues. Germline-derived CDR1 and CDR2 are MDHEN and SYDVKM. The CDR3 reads CASSGGGTPSSGNTIYF. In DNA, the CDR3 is TGTGCCAGCAGTGGTGGGGGAACCCCAAGCTCTGGAAACACCATATATTTT.

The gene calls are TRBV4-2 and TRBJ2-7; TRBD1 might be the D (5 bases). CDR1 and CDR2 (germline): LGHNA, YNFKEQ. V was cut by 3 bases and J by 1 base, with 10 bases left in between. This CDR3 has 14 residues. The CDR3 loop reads CASSQGPGSYEQYF. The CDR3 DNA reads TGTGCCAGCAGCCAGGGGCCAGGGTCCTACGAGCAGTACTTC.

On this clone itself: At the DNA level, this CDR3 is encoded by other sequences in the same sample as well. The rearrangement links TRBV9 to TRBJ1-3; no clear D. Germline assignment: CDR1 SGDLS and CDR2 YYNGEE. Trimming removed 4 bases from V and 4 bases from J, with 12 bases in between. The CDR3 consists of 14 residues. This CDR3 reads CASSPQVAGNTIYF. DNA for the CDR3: TGTGCCAGCAGCCCCCAAGTCGCCGGAAACACCATATATTTT.

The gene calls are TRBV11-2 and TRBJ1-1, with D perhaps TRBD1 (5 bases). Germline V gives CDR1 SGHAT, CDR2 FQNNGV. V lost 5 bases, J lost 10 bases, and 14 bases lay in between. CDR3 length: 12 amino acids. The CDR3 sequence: CASSPGTRRAFF. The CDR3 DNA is TGTGCCAGCAGCCCTGGGACCCGCCGAGCTTTCTTT.

The CDR3 coding sequence is TGTGCCAGCAGCTTGTCGACGGCGGGCAATGAGCAGTTCTTC. Amino acid sequence: CASSLSTAGNEQFF. This sequence joins TRBV7-2 and TRBJ2-1; possible D gene TRBD2, 5 bases. Germline values: CDR1 SGHTA, CDR2 FQGNSA. The germline V and J ends were trimmed by 3 bases and 6 bases, with 12 bases remaining between them. The CDR3 is 14 residues long.

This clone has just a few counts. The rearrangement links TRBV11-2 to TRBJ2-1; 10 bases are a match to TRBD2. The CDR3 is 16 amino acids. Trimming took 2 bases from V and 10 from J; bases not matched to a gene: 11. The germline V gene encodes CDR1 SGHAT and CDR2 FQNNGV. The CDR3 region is CASSLRSGRARGEQFF. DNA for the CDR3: TGTGCCAGCAGCTTACGCAGCGGGAGGGCCAGGGGGGAGCAGTTCTTC.

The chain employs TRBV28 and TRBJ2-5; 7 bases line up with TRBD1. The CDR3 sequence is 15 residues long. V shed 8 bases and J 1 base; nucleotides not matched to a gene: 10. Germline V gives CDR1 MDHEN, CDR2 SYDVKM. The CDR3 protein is CASPPPGQSQETQYF. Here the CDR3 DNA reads TGTGCCAGCCCACCCCCGGGACAGTCCCAAGAGACCCAGTACTTC.

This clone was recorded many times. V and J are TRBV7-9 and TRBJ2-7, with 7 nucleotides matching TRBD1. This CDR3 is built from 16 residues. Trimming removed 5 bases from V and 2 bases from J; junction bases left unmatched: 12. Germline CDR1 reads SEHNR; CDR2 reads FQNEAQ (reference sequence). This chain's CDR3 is CASSPLQGLPPYEQYF. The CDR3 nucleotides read TGTGCCAGCAGCCCGCTACAGGGGCTCCCTCCCTACGAGCAGTACTTC.

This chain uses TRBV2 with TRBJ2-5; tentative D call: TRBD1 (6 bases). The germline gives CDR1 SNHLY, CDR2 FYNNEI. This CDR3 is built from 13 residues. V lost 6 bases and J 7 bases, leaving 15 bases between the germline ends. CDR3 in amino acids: CASRGQATGTQYF. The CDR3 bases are TGTGCCAGCAGGGGACAAGCCACAGGGACCCAGTACTTC.

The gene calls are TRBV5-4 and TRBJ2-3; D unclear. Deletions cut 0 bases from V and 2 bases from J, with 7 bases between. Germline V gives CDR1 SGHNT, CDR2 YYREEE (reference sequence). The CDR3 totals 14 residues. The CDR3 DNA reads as TGTGCCAGCAGCTTGGGCGGTAACACAGATACGCAGTATTTT. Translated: CASSLGGNTDTQYF.

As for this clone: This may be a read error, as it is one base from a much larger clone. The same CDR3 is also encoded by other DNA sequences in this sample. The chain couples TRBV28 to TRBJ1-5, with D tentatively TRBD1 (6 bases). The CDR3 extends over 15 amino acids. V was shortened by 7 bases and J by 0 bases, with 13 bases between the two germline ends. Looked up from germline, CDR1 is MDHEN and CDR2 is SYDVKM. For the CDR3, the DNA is TGTGCCAGCAAGGGGGGGCAGCTTAGCAATCAGCCCCAGCATTTT. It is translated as CASKGGQLSNQPQHF.